The source of this T cell receptor (beta chain) is a study of blood T cell repertoires in COVID-19. Study-wide background: Collection of acute and convalescent COVID-19 samples took place in the United States, Italy and Spain. Sources were T cells, B-cell-depleted T cells, or PBMCs; the material itself was cDNA or gDNA.

The V gene end was trimmed by 3 bases and the J gene end by 8 bases; junction bases not matched to a gene: 11. Germline-derived CDR1 and CDR2 are KGHDR and SFDVKD. The CDR3 is made up of 16 amino acids. In the original processing: Amplified reference gene primers provided the basis for estimating nucleated cell counts. TCRdb's copy holds only in-frame clones and misses some; the assay was immunoSEQ multiplex PCR. The DNA was the basis for D and trimming; V, J and clone size are from that table. The sample contains roughly 260,000 clones, about 91% of which appear only once. Patients at the Seattle site were enrolled during active infection and followed longitudinally.

Sequencing used peripheral blood. The chain uses TRBV24-1 and TRBJ2-1; 8 bases align to TRBD1. The sequence was obtained from a person between 18 and 35 years old with COVID-19, enrolled during active disease. DNA of the CDR3: TGTGCCACCAGTGATCCCAGGGGGCGAAGCGCAGATGAGCAGTTCTTC. Residues: CATSDPRGRSADEQFF.